The 3 T cell receptor beta chains below come from one sample, sequenced in a study of response to subunit inactivated influenza vaccine (dated by TCRdb to 2017 to 2018). Library generation was performed with RT-PCR. This sample was sequenced with an Illumina HiSeq 2500. The public reads were reprocessed in TCRdb via fastp at Q25 and MiXCR, keeping in-frame beta chains. Rows with a matching CDR3 protein are joined into one entry that keeps the most common DNA and genes. This sample holds fewer than 600,000 distinct CDR3 sequences; under 8.5% were observed only once. The ten largest clones represent around 13% of the sample. Sequenced material: PBMCs from blood, taken around 25 months after vaccination. The receptors derive from a man in his fifties or sixties who received an inactivated influenza vaccine. Donor details come from another sample of the same person, matched by shared clones.

The chain carries TRBV28 and TRBJ2-6, with D possibly TRBD2 on 5 matching bases. CDR1 and CDR2 (germline): MDHEN, SYDVKM. The CDR3 spans 14 residues. With 5 bases removed from V and 5 bases from J, the gap between germline ends came to 10 bases. In DNA, the CDR3 is TGTGCCAGCAGTCTACGGGGTCGGGCCAACGTCCTGACTTTC. Residues: CASSLRGRANVLTF.

This clonotype was detected only a few times. The V gene is TRBV15, the J gene TRBJ2-1; TRBD2 might be the D (5 bases). The germline V gene has CDR1 LNHNV and CDR2 YYDKDF (reference sequence). V dropped 1 base and J dropped 1 base, with 11 bases sitting between them. The CDR3 has 16 residues. In nucleotides, the CDR3 is TGTGCCACCAGCAGAGTTCAGACGGGGTCCTACAATGAGCAGTTCTTC. Its translation: CATSRVQTGSYNEQFF.

This clonotype was observed a few times. The chain has TRBV3-1 and TRBJ1-5; D perhaps matches TRBD1 (5 bases). Trimming removed 1 base at V and 1 base at J, with 11 bases between. Germline CDR1 LGHDT, CDR2 YNNKEL (reference sequence). CDR3 length: 16 residues. The CDR3 loop reads CASSQGGPLSNQPQHF. CDR3 bases: TGTGCCAGCAGCCAAGGGGGCCCTTTGAGCAATCAGCCCCAGCATTTT. Using reference TRBV3-1 and TRBJ1-5 for the parts outside the CDR3, the full variable domain is DTAVSQTPKYLVTQMGNDKSIKCEQNLGHDTMYWYKQDSKKFLKIMFSYNNKELIINETVPNRFSPKSPDKAHLNLHINSLELGDSAVYFCASSQGGPLSNQPQHFGDGTRLSIL.